These 5 T cell receptor beta chains share one sample of origin, sequenced in a study of cytomegalovirus exposure and HLA in healthy donors. Vbeta (60) and Jbeta (13) primers were used in the PCR. The protocol was immunoSEQ multiplex PCR, while the TCRdb copy is restricted to in-frame clones and leaves out a portion. The repertoire includes approximately 300,000 clones, approximately 85% of them detected once, and about 2% sits in the top ten. Sequenced material: PBMCs. The receptors shown here come from a woman aged 40 to 49 in good health and CMV-seropositive.

V and J are TRBV13 and TRBJ2-1; 12 bases are a match to TRBD1. The CDR3 covers 15 residues. The V segment lost 2 bases and the J segment 9 bases; nucleotides outside the gene matches: 5. Looked up from germline, CDR1 is PRHDT and CDR2 is FYEKMQ (reference sequence). Here the CDR3 DNA reads TGTGCCAGCAGCTTATGGGACAGGGGGCCTGGTGAGCAGTTCTTC. Translated, it gives CASSLWDRGPGEQFF.

This clone appeared a single time. The DNA of the CDR3 is TGTGCCAGCAGCGGGAGCGCAGATACGCAGTATTTT. Encoded protein: CASSGSADTQYF. The chain has TRBV7-2 and TRBJ2-3; TRBD2 might be the D (5 bases). Germline loops: CDR1 SGHTA, CDR2 FQGNSA. This CDR3 is 12 amino acids long. Trimming took 5 bases from V and 4 from J, leaving 7 bases between them.

The chain joins TRBV6-5 to TRBJ2-7; 10 bases align to TRBD2. The trim removed 4 bases at V and 3 bases at J, leaving 6 bases unmatched. CDR1 and CDR2 (germline): MNHEY, SVGAGI. The CDR3 loop spans 15 amino acids. The CDR3 spells CASSSRTSGFYEQYF. As DNA, the CDR3 is TGTGCCAGCAGTTCCAGGACTAGCGGATTCTACGAGCAGTACTTC.

This chain connects TRBV11-3 to TRBJ1-6; D is unclear. The germline gives CDR1 SGHNT, CDR2 YENEEA. This CDR3 spans 16 amino acids. Trimming removed 3 bases at V and 10 bases at J, with 19 bases between. CDR3 amino acids: CASSLDRRAGWSPLHF. For the CDR3, the DNA is TGTGCCAGCAGCTTGGACCGCCGGGCGGGGTGGTCACCCCTCCACTTT. The variable domain in full, with the rest retrieved from reference TRBV11-3 and TRBJ1-6, is EAGVVQSPRYKIIEKKQPVAFWCNPISGHNTLYWYLQNLGQGPELLIRYENEEAVDDSQLPKDRFSAERLKGVDSTLKIQPAELGDSAVYLCASSLDRRAGWSPLHFGNGTRLTVT.

The chain recombines TRBV18 with TRBJ1-1; 8 nucleotides agree with TRBD1. The CDR3 length is 14 residues. After removal of 4 bases from V and 5 bases from J, the junction contained 6 bases not matched to a gene. Germline CDR1 and CDR2: KGHSH and LQKENI. Here the CDR3 DNA reads TGTGCCAGCTCACTAGGACAGGGAGGAACTGAAGCTTTCTTT. This codes for CASSLGQGGTEAFF.